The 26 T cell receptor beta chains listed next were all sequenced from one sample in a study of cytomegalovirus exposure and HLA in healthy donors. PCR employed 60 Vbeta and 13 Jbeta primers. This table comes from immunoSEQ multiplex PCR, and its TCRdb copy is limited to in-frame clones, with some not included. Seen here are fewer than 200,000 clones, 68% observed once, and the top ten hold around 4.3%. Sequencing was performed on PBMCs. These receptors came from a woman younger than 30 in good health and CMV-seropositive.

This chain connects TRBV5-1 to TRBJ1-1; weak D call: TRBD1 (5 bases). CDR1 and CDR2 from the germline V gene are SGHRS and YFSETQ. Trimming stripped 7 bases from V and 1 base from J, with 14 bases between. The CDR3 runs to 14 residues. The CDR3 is CASHEIQENTEAFF. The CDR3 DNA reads TGCGCCAGCCACGAAATACAGGAGAACACTGAAGCTTTCTTT.

The chain's CDR3 is CATSRTKGAGQPQHF. The CDR3 bases are TGTGCCACCAGCAGAACCAAGGGGGCTGGACAGCCCCAGCATTTT. This chain uses TRBV15 with TRBJ1-5; 7 positions match TRBD1. The CDR3 covers 15 residues. Germline CDR1 LNHNV, CDR2 YYDKDF (reference sequence). Unmatched junction bases numbered 8, after V lost 2 bases and J lost 7 bases.

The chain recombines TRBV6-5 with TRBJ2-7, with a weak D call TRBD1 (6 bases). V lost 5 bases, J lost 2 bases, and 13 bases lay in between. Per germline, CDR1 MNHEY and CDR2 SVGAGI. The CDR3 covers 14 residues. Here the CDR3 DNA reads TGTGCCAGCAGTCACCGGGGACAAGCCTACGAGCAGTACTTC. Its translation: CASSHRGQAYEQYF.

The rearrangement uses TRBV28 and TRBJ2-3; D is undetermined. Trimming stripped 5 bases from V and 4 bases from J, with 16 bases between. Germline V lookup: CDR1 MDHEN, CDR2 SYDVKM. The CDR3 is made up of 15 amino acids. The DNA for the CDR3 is TGTGCCAGCAGTGTCCCATTTGCGGTGGCAGATACGCAGTATTTT. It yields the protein CASSVPFAVADTQYF.

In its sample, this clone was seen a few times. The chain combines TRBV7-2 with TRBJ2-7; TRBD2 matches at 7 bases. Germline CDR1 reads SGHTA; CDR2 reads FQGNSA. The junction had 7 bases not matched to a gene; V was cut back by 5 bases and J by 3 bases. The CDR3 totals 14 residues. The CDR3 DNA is TGTGCCAGCAGCGACCCCGGGGACTACTACGAGCAGTACTTC. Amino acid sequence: CASSDPGDYYEQYF.

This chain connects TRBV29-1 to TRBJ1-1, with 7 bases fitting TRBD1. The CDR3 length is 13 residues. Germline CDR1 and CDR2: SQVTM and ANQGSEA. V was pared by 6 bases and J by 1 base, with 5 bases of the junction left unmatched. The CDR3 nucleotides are TGCAGCGTCTCGGGACAGAGGAACACTGAAGCTTTCTTT. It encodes CSVSGQRNTEAFF.

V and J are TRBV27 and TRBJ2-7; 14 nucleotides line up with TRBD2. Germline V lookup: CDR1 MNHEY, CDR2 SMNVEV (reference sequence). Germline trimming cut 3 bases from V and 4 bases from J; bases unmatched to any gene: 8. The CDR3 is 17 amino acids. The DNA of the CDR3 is TGTGCCAGCAGTTTGTCCGGGACTAGCGGGAGAGGGTACGAGCAGTACTTC. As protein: CASSLSGTSGRGYEQYF.

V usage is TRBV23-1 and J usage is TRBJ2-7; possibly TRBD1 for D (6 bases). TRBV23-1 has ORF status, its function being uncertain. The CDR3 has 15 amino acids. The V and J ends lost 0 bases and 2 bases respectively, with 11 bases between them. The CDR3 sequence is CASSQSGHRAYEQYF. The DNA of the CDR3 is TGCGCCAGCAGTCAATCGGGACACAGGGCCTACGAGCAGTACTTC.

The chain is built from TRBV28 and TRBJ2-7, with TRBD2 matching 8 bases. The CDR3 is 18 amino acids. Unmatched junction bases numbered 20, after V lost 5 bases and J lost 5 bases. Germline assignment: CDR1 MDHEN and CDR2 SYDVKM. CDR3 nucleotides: TGTGCCAGCAGTCCGGGGGGGATCCGCCGGGACATGCAGGACGAGCAGTACTTC. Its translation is CASSPGGIRRDMQDEQYF.

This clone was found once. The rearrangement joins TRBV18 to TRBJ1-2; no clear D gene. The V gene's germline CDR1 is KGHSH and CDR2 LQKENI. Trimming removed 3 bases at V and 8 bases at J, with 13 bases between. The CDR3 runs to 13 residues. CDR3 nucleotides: TGTGCCAGCTCACCGGCAAGCGCGGAGGGCTACACCTTC. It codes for CASSPASAEGYTF.

This CDR3 is CASSVGPNEKLFF. CDR3 sequence (DNA): TGTGCCAGCAGCGTAGGGCCTAATGAAAAACTGTTTTTT. The chain uses TRBV9 and TRBJ1-4, with unresolved D. Trimming cost V 0 bases and J 3 bases, with 3 bases left between them. Germline loops: CDR1 SGDLS, CDR2 YYNGEE. There are 13 residues in the CDR3. Combining the CDR3 with reference TRBV9 and TRBJ1-4 gives the whole variable domain DSGVTQTPKHLITATGQRVTLRCSPRSGDLSVYWYQQSLDQGLQFLIQYYNGEERAKGNILERFSAQQFPDLHSELNLSSLELGDSALYFCASSVGPNEKLFFGSGTQLSVL.

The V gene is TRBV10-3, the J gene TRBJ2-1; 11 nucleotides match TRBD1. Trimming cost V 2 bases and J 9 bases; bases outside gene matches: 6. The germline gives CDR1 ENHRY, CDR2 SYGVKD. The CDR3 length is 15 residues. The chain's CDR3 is CAISEPGQGGGEQFF. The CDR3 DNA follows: TGTGCCATCAGTGAGCCGGGACAGGGGGGAGGTGAGCAGTTCTTC.

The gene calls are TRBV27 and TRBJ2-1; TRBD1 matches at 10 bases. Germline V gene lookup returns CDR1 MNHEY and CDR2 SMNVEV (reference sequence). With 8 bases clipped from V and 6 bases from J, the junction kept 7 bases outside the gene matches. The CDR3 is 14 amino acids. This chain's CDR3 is CASGPWTGGNEQFF. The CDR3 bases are TGTGCCAGCGGGCCTTGGACAGGGGGCAATGAGCAGTTCTTC.

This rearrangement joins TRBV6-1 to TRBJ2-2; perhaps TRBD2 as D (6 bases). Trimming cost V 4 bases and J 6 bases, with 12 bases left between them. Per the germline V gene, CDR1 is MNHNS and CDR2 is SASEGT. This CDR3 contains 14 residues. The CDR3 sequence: CASSAEGWAGELFF. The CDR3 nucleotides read TGTGCCAGCAGTGCGGAGGGATGGGCCGGGGAGCTGTTTTTT.

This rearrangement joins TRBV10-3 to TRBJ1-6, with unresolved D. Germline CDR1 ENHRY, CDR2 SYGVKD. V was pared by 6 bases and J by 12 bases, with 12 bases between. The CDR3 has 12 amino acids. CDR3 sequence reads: CAIRGVVEPLHF. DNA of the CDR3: TGTGCCATCAGGGGCGTGGTAGAACCCCTCCACTTT.

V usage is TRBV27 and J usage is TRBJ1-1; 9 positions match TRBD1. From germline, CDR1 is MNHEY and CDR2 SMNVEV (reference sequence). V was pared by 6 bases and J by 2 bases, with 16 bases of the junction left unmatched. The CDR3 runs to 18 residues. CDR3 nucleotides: TGTGCCAGCAGGGGGACAGGGTGGGTCCGTAGGGGAAACACTGAAGCTTTCTTT. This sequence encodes CASRGTGWVRRGNTEAFF.

The CDR3 DNA is TGTGCCAGCACCGGAGTAACAGATACGCAGTATTTT. Translating gives CASTGVTDTQYF. The chain joins TRBV4-2 to TRBJ2-3; D not certain. Germline CDR1 LGHNA, CDR2 YNFKEQ. The V end was cut by 7 bases, the J end by 3 bases, with 8 bases between. The CDR3 is 12 residues long.

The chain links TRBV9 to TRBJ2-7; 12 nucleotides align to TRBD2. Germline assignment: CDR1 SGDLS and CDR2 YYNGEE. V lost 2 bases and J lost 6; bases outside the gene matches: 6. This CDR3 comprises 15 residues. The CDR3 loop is CASSVGLAGIGEQYF. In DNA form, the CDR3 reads TGTGCCAGCAGCGTCGGACTAGCGGGAATTGGCGAGCAGTACTTC.

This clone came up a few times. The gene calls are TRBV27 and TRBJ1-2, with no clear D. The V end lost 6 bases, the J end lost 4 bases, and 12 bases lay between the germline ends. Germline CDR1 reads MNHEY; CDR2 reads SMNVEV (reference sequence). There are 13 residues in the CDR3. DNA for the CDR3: TGTGCCAGCAGACAAACCGGGATCTATGGCTACACCTTC. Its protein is CASRQTGIYGYTF.

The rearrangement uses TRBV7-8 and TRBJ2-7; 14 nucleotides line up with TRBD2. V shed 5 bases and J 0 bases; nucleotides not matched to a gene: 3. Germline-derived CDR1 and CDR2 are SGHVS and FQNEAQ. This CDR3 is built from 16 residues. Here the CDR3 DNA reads TGTGCCAGCAGCCCGGGGACTAGCGGGAGCTCCTACGAGCAGTACTTC. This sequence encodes CASSPGTSGSSYEQYF.

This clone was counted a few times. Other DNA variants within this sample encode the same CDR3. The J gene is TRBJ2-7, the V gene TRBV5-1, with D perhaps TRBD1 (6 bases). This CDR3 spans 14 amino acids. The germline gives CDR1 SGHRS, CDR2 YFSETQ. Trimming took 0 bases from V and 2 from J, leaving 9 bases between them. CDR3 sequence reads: CASSLDRDAYEQYF. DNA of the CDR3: TGCGCCAGCAGCTTGGACAGGGACGCCTACGAGCAGTACTTC.

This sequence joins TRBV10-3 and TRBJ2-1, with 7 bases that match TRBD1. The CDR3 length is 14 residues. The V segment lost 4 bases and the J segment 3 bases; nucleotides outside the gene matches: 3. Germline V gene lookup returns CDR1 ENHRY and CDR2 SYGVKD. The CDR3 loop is CAISAWDSYNEQFF. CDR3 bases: TGTGCCATCAGTGCATGGGACAGCTACAATGAGCAGTTCTTC.

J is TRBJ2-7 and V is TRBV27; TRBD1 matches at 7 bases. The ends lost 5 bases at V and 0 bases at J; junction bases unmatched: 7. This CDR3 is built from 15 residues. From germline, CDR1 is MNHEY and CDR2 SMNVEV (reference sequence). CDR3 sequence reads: CASSQFRGSSYEQYF. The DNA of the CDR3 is TGTGCCAGCAGTCAATTCAGGGGGAGCTCCTACGAGCAGTACTTC.

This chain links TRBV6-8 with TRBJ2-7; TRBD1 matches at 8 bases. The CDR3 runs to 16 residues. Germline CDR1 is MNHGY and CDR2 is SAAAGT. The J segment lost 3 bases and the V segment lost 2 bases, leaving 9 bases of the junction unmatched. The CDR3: CASSYGGTGLIYEQYF. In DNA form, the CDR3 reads TGTGCCAGCAGTTACGGGGGGACAGGTCTAATCTACGAGCAGTACTTC.

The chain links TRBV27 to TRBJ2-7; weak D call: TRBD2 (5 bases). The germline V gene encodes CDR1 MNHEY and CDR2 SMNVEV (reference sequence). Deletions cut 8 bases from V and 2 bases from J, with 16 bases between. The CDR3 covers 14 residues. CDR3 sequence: CASASRGGPYEQYF. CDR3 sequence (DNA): TGTGCCAGCGCGAGCCGGGGTGGGCCCTACGAGCAGTACTTC.

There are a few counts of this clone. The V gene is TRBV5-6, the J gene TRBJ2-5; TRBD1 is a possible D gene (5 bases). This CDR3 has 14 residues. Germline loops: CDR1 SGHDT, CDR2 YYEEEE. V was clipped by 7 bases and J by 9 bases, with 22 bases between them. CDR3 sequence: CASHSPTGGGSQYF. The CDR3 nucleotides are TGTGCCAGCCACAGCCCCACAGGCGGTGGGTCCCAGTACTTC. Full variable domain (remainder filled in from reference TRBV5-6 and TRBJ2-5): DAGVTQSPTHLIKTRGQQVTLRCSPKSGHDTVSWYQQALGQGPQFIFQYYEEEERQRGNFPDRFSGHQFPNYSSELNVNALLLGDSALYLCASHSPTGGGSQYFGPGTRLLVL.